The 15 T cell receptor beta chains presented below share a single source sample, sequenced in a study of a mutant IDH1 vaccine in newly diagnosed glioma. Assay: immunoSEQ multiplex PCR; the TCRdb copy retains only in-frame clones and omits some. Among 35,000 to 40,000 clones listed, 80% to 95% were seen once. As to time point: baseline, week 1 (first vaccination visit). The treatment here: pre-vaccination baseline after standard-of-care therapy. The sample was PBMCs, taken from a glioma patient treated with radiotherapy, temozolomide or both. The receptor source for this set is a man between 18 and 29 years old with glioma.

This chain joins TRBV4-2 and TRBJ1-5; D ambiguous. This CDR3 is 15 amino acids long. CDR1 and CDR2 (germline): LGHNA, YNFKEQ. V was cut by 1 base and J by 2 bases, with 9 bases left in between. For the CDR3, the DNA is TGTGCCAGCAGCCAAGGGTTGGACGGCAATCAGCCCCAGCATTTT. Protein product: CASSQGLDGNQPQHF.

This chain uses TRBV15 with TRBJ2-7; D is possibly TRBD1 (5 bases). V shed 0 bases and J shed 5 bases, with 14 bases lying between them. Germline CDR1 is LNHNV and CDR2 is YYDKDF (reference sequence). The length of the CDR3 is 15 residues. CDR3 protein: CATSRDQGTSDEQYF. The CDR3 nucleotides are TGTGCCACCAGCAGAGACCAGGGCACTTCTGACGAGCAGTACTTC.

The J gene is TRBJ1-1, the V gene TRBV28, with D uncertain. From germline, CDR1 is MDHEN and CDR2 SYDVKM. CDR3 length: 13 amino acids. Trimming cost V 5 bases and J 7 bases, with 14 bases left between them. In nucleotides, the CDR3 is TGTGCCAGCAGTCTCCCAGGTCAGTTTGAAGCTTTCTTT. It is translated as CASSLPGQFEAFF.

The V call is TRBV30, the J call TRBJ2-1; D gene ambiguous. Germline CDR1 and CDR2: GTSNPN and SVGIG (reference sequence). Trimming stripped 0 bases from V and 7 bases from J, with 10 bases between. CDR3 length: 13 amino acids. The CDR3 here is CAWSVYFINEQFF. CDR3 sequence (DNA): TGTGCCTGGAGTGTATACTTTATTAATGAGCAGTTCTTC.

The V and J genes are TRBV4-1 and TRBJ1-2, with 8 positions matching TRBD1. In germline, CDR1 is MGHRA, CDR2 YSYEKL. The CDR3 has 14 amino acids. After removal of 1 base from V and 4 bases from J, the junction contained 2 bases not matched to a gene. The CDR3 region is CASSQGDRRYGYTF. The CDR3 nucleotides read TGCGCCAGCAGCCAAGGGGACAGGCGCTATGGCTACACCTTC.

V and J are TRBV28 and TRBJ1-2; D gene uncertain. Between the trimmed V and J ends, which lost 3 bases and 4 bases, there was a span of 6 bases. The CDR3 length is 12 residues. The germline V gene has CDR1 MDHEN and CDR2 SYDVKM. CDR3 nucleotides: TGTGCCAGCAGTTTCCTGGGCTATGGCTACACCTTC. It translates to CASSFLGYGYTF.

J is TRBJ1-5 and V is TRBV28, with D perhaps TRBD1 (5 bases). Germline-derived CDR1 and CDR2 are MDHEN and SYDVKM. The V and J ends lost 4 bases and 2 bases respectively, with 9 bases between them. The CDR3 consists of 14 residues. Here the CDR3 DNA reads TGTGCCAGCAGTTCGGGGGGTCGCAATCAGCCCCAGCATTTT. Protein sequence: CASSSGGRNQPQHF.

The CDR3 DNA is TGCAGCGCCGAGGACGGAATCCGGTACGAGCAGTACTTC. Translation gives CSAEDGIRYEQYF. The V gene is TRBV29-1, the J gene TRBJ2-7; D gene unclear. CDR1 and CDR2 from the germline V gene are SQVTM and ANQGSEA. V lost 7 bases and J 4 bases, leaving 17 bases between the germline ends. This CDR3 has 13 amino acids.

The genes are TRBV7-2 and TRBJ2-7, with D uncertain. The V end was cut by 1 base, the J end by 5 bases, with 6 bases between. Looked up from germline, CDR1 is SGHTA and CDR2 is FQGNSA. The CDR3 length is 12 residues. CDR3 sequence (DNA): TGTGCCAGCAGCTTAGTCCCCCACGAGCAGTACTTC. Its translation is CASSLVPHEQYF.

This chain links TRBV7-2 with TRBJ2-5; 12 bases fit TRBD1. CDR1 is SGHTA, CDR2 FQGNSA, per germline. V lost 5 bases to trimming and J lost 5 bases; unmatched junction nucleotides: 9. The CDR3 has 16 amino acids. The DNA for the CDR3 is TGTGCCAGCAGCGACACAGGGACAGGGGGCGGTGAGACCCAGTACTTC. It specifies CASSDTGTGGGETQYF.

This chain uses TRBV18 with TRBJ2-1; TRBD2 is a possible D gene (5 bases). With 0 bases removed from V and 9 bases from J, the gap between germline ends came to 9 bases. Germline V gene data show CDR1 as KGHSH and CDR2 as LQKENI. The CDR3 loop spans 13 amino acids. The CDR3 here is CASSPPGEGEQFF. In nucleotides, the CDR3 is TGTGCCAGCTCACCACCGGGAGAGGGTGAGCAGTTCTTC.

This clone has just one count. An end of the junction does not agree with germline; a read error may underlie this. CDR3 DNA sequence: TGCGCCAGCAGCCAACTAGCGGATAGCTCCTACCATGAGCAGTTCTTC. Its translation is CASSQLADSSYHEQFF. V usage is TRBV4-1 and J usage is TRBJ2-1; 7 bases fit TRBD2. Germline values: CDR1 MGHRA, CDR2 YSYEKL. CDR3 length equals 16 residues.

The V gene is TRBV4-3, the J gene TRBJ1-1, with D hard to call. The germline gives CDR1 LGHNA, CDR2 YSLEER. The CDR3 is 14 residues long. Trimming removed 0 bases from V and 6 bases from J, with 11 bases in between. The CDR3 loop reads CASSQDIRSPEAFF. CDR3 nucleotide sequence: TGCGCCAGCAGCCAAGATATACGATCCCCTGAAGCTTTCTTT.

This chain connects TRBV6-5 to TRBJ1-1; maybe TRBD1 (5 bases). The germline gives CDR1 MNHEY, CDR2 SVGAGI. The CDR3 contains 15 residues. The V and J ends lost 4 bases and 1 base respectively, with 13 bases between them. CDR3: CASSFTSGGNTEAFF. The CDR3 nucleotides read TGTGCCAGCAGTTTTACCTCCGGGGGGAACACTGAAGCTTTCTTT.

CDR3: CASSLGVADTQYF. The DNA of the CDR3 is TGTGCCAGCAGCTTAGGGGTGGCGGATACGCAGTATTTT. The chain joins TRBV7-9 to TRBJ2-3; no clear D. Germline V gene sequence: CDR1 SEHNR, CDR2 FQNEAQ (reference sequence). The germline V and J ends were trimmed by 1 base and 6 bases, with 8 bases remaining between them. CDR3 length: 13 amino acids.